The next 21 T cell receptor beta chains were all read from a single sample in a study of vaccination and CD4 T cells after COVID-19. Specified treatment: approximately nine-day PBMC culture with coronavirus spike peptide pools or control peptides (ViraFEST assay). Their target antigens are unknown. An Oncomine TCR Beta short-read assay was used to sequence the DNA from cultured CD4+ T cells. TCRdb processed the PCR reads anew with MiXCR; each CDR3 protein has one entry. This sample has about 14,000 distinct CDR3 sequences, with under 50% found just once. Sequencing was performed on CD4+ T cells from blood, cultured in vitro. These TCRs come from a human donor who had recovered from COVID-19.

This clonotype was seen more than once but under ten times. V gene TRBV2 combines with J gene TRBJ1-6; no clear D. The V end was cut by 2 bases, the J end by 7 bases, with 6 bases between. Germline CDR1 reads SNHLY; CDR2 reads FYNNEI. The CDR3 is made up of 13 amino acids. CDR3: CASSEQSNSPLHF. The DNA for the CDR3 is TGTGCCAGCAGTGAACAGTCAAATTCACCCCTCCACTTT.

The chain combines TRBV7-3 with TRBJ2-7; tentatively, D is TRBD2 (6 bases). Germline values: CDR1 SGHTA, CDR2 FQGTGA. V was pared by 3 bases and J by 2 bases, with 8 bases between. This CDR3 spans 13 amino acids. CDR3 loop: CASSFGGAYEQYF. CDR3 nucleotides: TGTGCCAGCAGCTTCGGCGGGGCCTACGAGCAGTACTTC.

This clonotype was observed a handful of times. The rearrangement joins TRBV20-1 to TRBJ1-2; unclear D gene. V was pared by 6 bases and J by 4 bases, with 12 bases between. The CDR3 loop spans 12 amino acids. Germline CDR1 is DFQATT and CDR2 is SNEGSKA (reference sequence). In DNA, the CDR3 is TGCAGTGCCAGCAGTGAAAGCTATGGCTACACCTTC. This encodes CSASSESYGYTF.

This chain connects TRBV24-1 to TRBJ2-1; TRBD2 aligns across 11 bases. This CDR3 spans 15 amino acids. V was clipped by 3 bases and J by 7 bases; unmatched bases: 4. Germline V gene data show CDR1 as KGHDR and CDR2 as SFDVKD. The chain's CDR3 is CATSDVSGRVNEQFF. CDR3 in DNA: TGTGCCACCAGTGATGTTAGCGGGAGGGTTAATGAGCAGTTCTTC.

This clonotype is termed medium-sized. CDR3 nucleotides: TGTGCCAGCAATGGGGAAGGTTACGAGCAGTACTTC. Translating gives CASNGEGYEQYF. This chain connects TRBV6-1 to TRBJ2-7; no clear D. With 7 bases removed from V and 4 bases from J, the gap between germline ends came to 11 bases. The CDR3 runs to 12 residues. The germline V gene encodes CDR1 MNHNS and CDR2 SASEGT.

The chain has TRBV9 and TRBJ2-5; D possibly corresponds to TRBD1 (5 bases). V was pared by 6 bases and J by 1 base, with 10 bases between. Germline values: CDR1 SGDLS, CDR2 YYNGEE. The CDR3 spans 13 residues. The CDR3 nucleotides read TGTGCCAGCAAACTTCAGGGCCAAGAGACCCAGTACTTC. Encoded protein: CASKLQGQETQYF.

This clonotype appeared a few times. J is TRBJ1-1 and V is TRBV7-3, with TRBD1 matching over 7 bases. V trimming: 2 bases; J trimming: 2 bases; junction bases outside the gene matches: 8. Germline V gives CDR1 SGHTA, CDR2 FQGTGA. This CDR3 has 16 residues. CDR3 nucleotide sequence: TGTGCCAGCAGCTTACTCAGGGGGTCCCCTAACACTGAAGCTTTCTTT. Protein sequence: CASSLLRGSPNTEAFF. The whole variable domain, remainder taken from reference TRBV7-3 and TRBJ1-1, is GAGVSQTPSNKVTEKGKYVELRCDPISGHTALYWYRQSLGQGPEFLIYFQGTGAADDSGLPNDRFFAVRPEGSVSTLKIQRTERGDSAVYLCASSLLRGSPNTEAFFGQGTRLTVV.

This chain links TRBV20-1 with TRBJ1-2; weak D call: TRBD1 (5 bases). This CDR3 comprises 14 residues. Germline loops: CDR1 DFQATT, CDR2 SNEGSKA (reference sequence). V was pared by 4 bases and J by 7 bases, with 19 bases between. CDR3 in DNA: TGCAGTGCTACCTTAGGGTCCGGGGCAGGTGGCTACACCTTC. Translating it yields CSATLGSGAGGYTF.

This clonotype appeared once. This chain connects TRBV5-5 to TRBJ2-3; 12 positions match TRBD1. CDR1 and CDR2 (germline): SGHKS, YYEKEE (reference sequence). The CDR3 loop spans 16 amino acids. V shed 2 bases, J shed 2 bases, and the junction held 3 bases outside the gene matches. The CDR3 nucleotides are TGTGCCAGCAGCTTCGGGGACAGGGGGCCCACAGATACGCAGTATTTT. This codes for CASSFGDRGPTDTQYF.

This chain links TRBV7-2 with TRBJ2-7; possible D gene TRBD1, 6 bases. The V and J ends lost 4 bases and 3 bases respectively, with 19 bases between them. This CDR3 spans 16 amino acids. Germline assignment: CDR1 SGHTA and CDR2 FQGNSA. This CDR3 is CASSSAGTSVIYEQYF. The CDR3 nucleotides read TGTGCCAGCAGCTCCGCAGGGACAAGCGTAATCTACGAGCAGTACTTC.

This chain links TRBV10-3 with TRBJ2-5, with D tentatively TRBD1 (6 bases). The CDR3 sequence is 14 residues long. V was shortened by 6 bases and J by 2 bases, with 13 bases between the two germline ends. Germline CDR1 reads ENHRY; CDR2 reads SYGVKD. In DNA form, the CDR3 reads TGTGCCATCAGATCCGGGACACAGCAAGAGACCCAGTACTTC. Its protein product is CAIRSGTQQETQYF.

The chain employs TRBV12-3 or TRBV12-4 and TRBJ2-7; 9 nucleotides match TRBD2. The CDR3 is made up of 14 amino acids. The trim removed 3 bases at V and 5 bases at J, leaving 5 bases unmatched. CDR3 nucleotide sequence: TGTGCCAGCAGTTTTAGTAGCGGGAGAGACGAGCAGTACTTC. Its translation: CASSFSSGRDEQYF.

This rearrangement joins TRBV20-1 to TRBJ1-2; TRBD1 agrees at 7 bases. The CDR3 length is 16 residues. Germline assignment: CDR1 DFQATT and CDR2 SNEGSKA (reference sequence). The J segment lost 3 bases and the V segment lost 4 bases, leaving 14 bases of the junction unmatched. This CDR3 is CSATPRRTGAYYGYTF. The DNA of the CDR3 is TGCAGTGCTACGCCAAGGAGGACAGGCGCATACTATGGCTACACCTTC.

The sample holds a few counts of this clonotype. CDR3 region: CAISDSRGTEAFF. The CDR3 coding sequence is TGTGCCATCAGTGATAGCAGGGGCACTGAAGCTTTCTTT. This chain uses TRBV10-3 with TRBJ1-1, with D perhaps matching TRBD1 (6 bases). The germline V gene encodes CDR1 ENHRY and CDR2 SYGVKD. Trimming shortened V by 3 bases and J by 4 bases, and 9 bases separated the two germline ends. CDR3 length: 13 amino acids.

In its sample, this clonotype was seen a few times. The J gene is TRBJ1-2, the V gene TRBV20-1; tentative D call: TRBD1 (6 bases). CDR1 is DFQATT and CDR2 is SNEGSKA in the germline V gene (reference sequence). Trimming cost V 3 bases and J 0 bases, with 20 bases left between them. The CDR3 loop spans 17 amino acids. CDR3 protein: CSARIATGEYANYGYTF. CDR3 in DNA: TGCAGTGCTAGGATCGCGACAGGAGAGTACGCTAACTATGGCTACACCTTC.

The chain joins TRBV11-1 to TRBJ2-5; 7 bases align to TRBD2. Germline assignment: CDR1 SGHAT and CDR2 FQDESV (reference sequence). Trimming cost V 2 bases and J 5 bases; bases outside gene matches: 14. The CDR3 has 17 amino acids. The CDR3 nucleotides are TGTGCCAGCAGCTTACTACGCGATGGCGGGAGAACCGAGACCCAGTACTTC. The encoded protein is CASSLLRDGGRTETQYF.

In its sample, this clonotype was seen a few times. The chain links TRBV20-1 to TRBJ2-3; D call uncertain. Deletions cut 3 bases from V and 3 bases from J, with 10 bases between. CDR1 and CDR2 (germline): DFQATT, SNEGSKA (reference sequence). This CDR3 spans 13 amino acids. CDR3 sequence (DNA): TGCAGTGCTAGGGAGCCAACGACAGATACGCAGTATTTT. Translating gives CSAREPTTDTQYF.

The chain links TRBV12-3 or TRBV12-4 to TRBJ1-1; D uncertain. The CDR3 spans 11 residues. V lost 6 bases, J lost 6 bases, and 8 bases lay in between. CDR3 DNA: TGTGCCAGCAGGCGTAAATCTGAAGCTTTCTTT. This encodes CASRRKSEAFF.

The rearrangement uses TRBV11-3 and TRBJ1-3; no definite D call. The germline gives CDR1 SGHNT, CDR2 YENEEA. CDR3 size: 15 residues. V was shortened by 5 bases and J by 2 bases, with 13 bases between the two germline ends. The CDR3 sequence is CASSLVAGPGNTIYF. As DNA, the CDR3 is TGTGCCAGCAGCCTAGTGGCTGGCCCTGGAAACACCATATATTTT.

The rearrangement links TRBV20-1 to TRBJ2-7; 12 bases fit TRBD1. V lost 6 bases to trimming and J lost 6 bases; unmatched junction nucleotides: 6. The CDR3 is made up of 13 amino acids. Germline assignment: CDR1 DFQATT and CDR2 SNEGSKA (reference sequence). CDR3 residues: CSADGTGGSEQYF. The CDR3 region has the DNA TGCAGTGCCGACGGGACAGGGGGCTCCGAGCAGTACTTC.

The V and J genes are TRBV20-1 and TRBJ2-7; D remains unclear. Trimming pared 3 bases from V and 2 bases from J, leaving 11 bases between. This CDR3 is built from 13 residues. Germline CDR1 and CDR2: DFQATT and SNEGSKA (reference sequence). The CDR3 loop reads CSARETPAYEQYF. The CDR3, as DNA: TGCAGTGCTAGGGAGACTCCTGCCTACGAGCAGTACTTC.